This passage covers 19 T cell receptor beta chains from one sample sequenced in a study of regulatory T cells in long-lasting Graves disease. Noted time point: persistent/refractory GD, antithyroid drugs over 5 years with positive TRAb. PBMCs were the source of the RNA used for TCR sequencing. Library construction for TCR beta used iRepertoire HTBI primers and Arm-PCR of CDR3 regions. TCRdb ran MiXCR on the multiplex PCR reads and lists one entry per CDR3 protein. The sample has 350,000 to 500,000 distinct CDR3 sequences; 20% to 25% are singletons. This sample comprised peripheral blood mononuclear cells (PBMCs), obtained when the disease was refractory, from a patient treated with antithyroid drugs. Receptor source: a female donor with Graves disease.

This chain connects TRBV29-1 to TRBJ2-2, with 15 nucleotides matching TRBD2. The CDR3 extends over 18 amino acids. Germline CDR1 SQVTM, CDR2 ANQGSEA. The J segment lost 0 bases and the V segment lost 3 bases, leaving 5 bases of the junction unmatched. The CDR3 here is CSVERRTSGRANTGELFF. CDR3 nucleotide sequence: TGCAGCGTTGAGAGAAGGACTAGCGGGAGGGCGAACACCGGGGAGCTGTTTTTT.

This clonotype was seen many times. The rearrangement joins TRBV20-1 to TRBJ2-7; unclear D gene. This CDR3 comprises 12 residues. V gave up 0 bases and J gave up 4 bases, with 7 bases separating them. Germline V gene sequence: CDR1 DFQATT, CDR2 SNEGSKA (reference sequence). CDR3: CSAREYEYEQYF. CDR3 DNA: TGCAGTGCTAGAGAATACGAATACGAGCAGTACTTC.

At least ten counts were recorded for this clonotype. The J gene is TRBJ1-4, the V gene TRBV20-1, with D possibly being TRBD1 (5 bases). V was cut by 3 bases and J by 7 bases, with 15 bases left in between. Germline CDR1 is DFQATT and CDR2 is SNEGSKA (reference sequence). CDR3 length: 14 amino acids. CDR3 sequence (DNA): TGCAGTGCTAGGCCCCCGGGACTGAGTGAAAAACTGTTTTTT. It translates to CSARPPGLSEKLFF.

This clonotype was observed many times. The chain links TRBV3-1 to TRBJ1-2, with 8 bases fitting TRBD1. With 3 bases clipped from V and 3 bases from J, the junction kept 3 bases outside the gene matches. CDR1 and CDR2 (germline): LGHDT, YNNKEL (reference sequence). The CDR3 runs 14 residues. CDR3 DNA: TGTGCCAGCAGCCAGGGACAGGCGGACTATGGCTACACCTTC. Its translation: CASSQGQADYGYTF.

This chain joins TRBV4-2 and TRBJ1-1; the match to TRBD1 covers 8 bases. The V gene end was trimmed by 1 base and the J gene end by 10 bases; junction bases not matched to a gene: 8. This CDR3 is 14 amino acids long. CDR1 is LGHNA, CDR2 YNFKEQ, per germline. For the CDR3, the DNA is TGTGCCAGCAGCCAAGTGGCAGGGGGCATTGGAGCTTTCTTT. Translated, it gives CASSQVAGGIGAFF.

This clonotype was seen more than once but under ten times. The rearrangement links TRBV7-9 to TRBJ2-7; 10 bases agree with TRBD1. The ends lost 7 bases at V and 6 bases at J; junction bases unmatched: 9. CDR3 length: 14 residues. Germline loops: CDR1 SEHNR, CDR2 FQNEAQ (reference sequence). The CDR3 region has the DNA TGTGCCAGCAACTGGGGGGACAGGGGAGCCGAGCAGTACTTC. Amino acids: CASNWGDRGAEQYF.

Regarding this clonotype: The junction departs from the called germline gene at one end, perhaps through a read error. The chain is built from TRBV20-1 and TRBJ2-7; TRBD2 matches at 12 bases. Germline V lookup: CDR1 DFQATT, CDR2 SNEGSKA (reference sequence). The length of the CDR3 is 16 residues. CDR3 coding DNA: TGCAGTGCCAGAGACTGGGGACTAGCGGGCTCCTACGAGCAGTACTTC. Encoded protein: CSARDWGLAGSYEQYF.

This clonotype was seen at least ten times. The V call is TRBV9, the J call TRBJ1-5; no reliable D call. The CDR3 has 14 residues. The V end was cut by 7 bases, the J end by 1 base, with 12 bases between. Germline CDR1 reads SGDLS; CDR2 reads YYNGEE. CDR3 amino acids: CASARGVSNQPQHF. CDR3 nucleotides: TGTGCCAGCGCCCGAGGCGTGAGCAATCAGCCCCAGCATTTT.

Only a few counts were recorded for this clonotype. This chain links TRBV20-1 with TRBJ1-1; weak D call: TRBD1 (5 bases). The CDR3 loop spans 15 amino acids. The germline V gene encodes CDR1 DFQATT and CDR2 SNEGSKA (reference sequence). The germline V and J ends were trimmed by 0 bases and 5 bases, with 16 bases remaining between them. The CDR3 nucleotides read TGCAGTGCTAGAGATCTACCGGCAGGGTATACTGAAGCTTTCTTT. Protein: CSARDLPAGYTEAFF.

This clonotype was counted ten times or more. The CDR3 loop reads CASSRHLENTEAFF. The CDR3 nucleotides are TGTGCCAGCAGCCGACACTTGGAAAACACTGAAGCTTTCTTT. The rearrangement links TRBV3-1 to TRBJ1-1; no firm D call. Deletions cut 4 bases from V and 2 bases from J, with 11 bases between. The CDR3 spans 14 residues. Germline CDR1 reads LGHDT; CDR2 reads YNNKEL (reference sequence).

Ten or more counts support this clonotype. This chain links TRBV2 with TRBJ2-7; D may be TRBD2 (6 bases). This CDR3 has 13 amino acids. The germline V and J ends were trimmed by 3 bases and 6 bases, with 12 bases remaining between them. Per the germline V gene, CDR1 is SNHLY and CDR2 is FYNNEI. For the CDR3, the DNA is TGTGCCAGCAGTGAGTCGGGAGTTGTCGAGCAGTACTTC. Encoded protein: CASSESGVVEQYF. The full variable domain, in which reference TRBV2 and TRBJ2-7 provide the parts outside the CDR3, is EPEVTQTPSHQVTQMGQEVILRCVPISNHLYFYWYRQILGQKVEFLVSFYNNEISEKSEIFDDQFSVERPDGSNFTLKIRSTKLEDSAMYFCASSESGVVEQYFGPGTRLTVT.

Turning to this clonotype: Mismatch with germline at one junction end may stem from a read error. The chain combines TRBV5-1 with TRBJ1-1; D is possibly TRBD1 (6 bases). There are 14 residues in the CDR3. The germline gives CDR1 SGHRS, CDR2 YFSETQ. CDR3 DNA: TGTGCCAGCAGCTTGGGCGGGGGGGCCACTGAAGCTTTCTTT. Its protein product is CASSLGGGATEAFF. The full variable domain, with the rest looked up from reference TRBV5-1 and TRBJ1-1, is KAGVTQTPRYLIKTRGQQVTLSCSPISGHRSVSWYQQTPGQGLQFLFEYFSETQRNKGNFPGRFSGRQFSNSRSEMNVSTLELGDSALYLCASSLGGGATEAFFGQGTRLTVV.

This clonotype was seen repeatedly, ten times or more. V and J are TRBV3-1 and TRBJ2-2; TRBD1 matches at 9 bases. This CDR3 spans 17 amino acids. V lost 0 bases and J lost 3; bases outside the gene matches: 5. Germline CDR1 LGHDT, CDR2 YNNKEL (reference sequence). This chain's CDR3 is CASSQDWDRVYTGELFF. The CDR3 nucleotides read TGTGCCAGCAGCCAAGATTGGGACAGGGTCTACACCGGGGAGCTGTTTTTT.

The chain employs TRBV25-1 and TRBJ2-7; 10 bases fit TRBD2. The germline V gene encodes CDR1 MGHDK and CDR2 SYGVNS. The CDR3 consists of 12 residues. This CDR3 reads CAAGTSDYEQYF. CDR3 sequence (DNA): TGTGCGGCCGGGACTAGCGACTACGAGCAGTACTTC.

This clonotype came up many times. The CDR3 DNA reads as TGTGCCAGCAGGATAATTCGGACTACTCCCTCGGGGAACGAGCAGTACTTC. As protein: CASRIIRTTPSGNEQYF. This sequence joins TRBV6-1 and TRBJ2-7; a weak D match, TRBD2 (6 bases). The germline CDR1 and CDR2 sequences are MNHNS and SASEGT. Trimming stripped 6 bases from V and 5 bases from J, with 26 bases between. The CDR3 extends over 17 amino acids.

This clonotype was seen a few times. A read error may be the cause here, since a much bigger clone is one base away. The conserved phenylalanine or tryptophan normally closing the CDR3 is absent here, so this likely arose from a read error. This rearrangement joins TRBV7-8 to TRBJ2-5; D remains unclear. This CDR3 is built from 11 residues. The V gene lost 7 bases and the J gene lost 4 bases, with 7 bases spanning the gap. The V gene's germline CDR1 is SGHVS and CDR2 FQNEAQ. The CDR3 protein is CASTLRETQYL. The DNA of the CDR3 is TGTGCCAGCACCCTCCGAGAGACCCAGTACCTC.

This clonotype came up a few times. This clone may be a read error of a much larger clone one base away. The V gene is TRBV11-2, the J gene TRBJ1-2, with D uncertain. Germline loops: CDR1 SGHAT, CDR2 FQNNGV. This CDR3 is 15 amino acids long. The CDR3 spells CACSLDQRLRYGYTF. Here the CDR3 DNA reads TGTGCCTGCAGCTTAGATCAGAGGTTGAGATATGGCTACACCTTC.

The chain uses TRBV12-5 and TRBJ1-1; tentatively, D is TRBD1 (5 bases). The germline CDR1 and CDR2 sequences are LGHNT and FRNRAP. The CDR3 has 13 amino acids. Trimming took 6 bases from V and 6 from J, leaving 14 bases between them. CDR3 in DNA: TGTGCTAGTGGGTCCCAGTGGGGGTCTGAAGCTTTCTTT. Its translation: CASGSQWGSEAFF.

In its sample, this clonotype was seen many times. This sequence joins TRBV15 and TRBJ2-7; weak D call: TRBD2 (5 bases). CDR1 is LNHNV and CDR2 is YYDKDF in the germline V gene (reference sequence). V was clipped by 3 bases and J by 4 bases, with 13 bases between them. CDR3 size: 14 residues. The CDR3 DNA reads as TGTGCCACCAGCAGTTCCGAGGGAGAATACGAGCAGTACTTC. This encodes CATSSSEGEYEQYF.